The sequence of this T cell receptor (beta chain) was determined in a study of blood T cells in healthy people across ages. Points from the study as a whole: Significant beta diversity loss was already apparent by age approximately 40, declining roughly linearly.

A remark on this clonotype: Antigen unknown.

A sample-barcoded 5' primer and a J-beta primer mix were used in a second PCR of roughly 7 to 11 cycles. TCRdb re-called the 5' RACE reads with MiXCR, one entry per CDR3 protein. The sample includes approximately 810,000 distinct CDR3 sequences, about 30% of them seen just once. The CDR3 runs 16 residues. The V end lost 1 base, the J end lost 2 bases, and 17 bases lay between the germline ends. Germline values: CDR1 GTSNPN, CDR2 SVGIG (reference sequence). The sample taken for sequencing was blood. The genes are TRBV30 and TRBJ2-5; weak D call: TRBD2 (6 bases). The source of this sequence is a woman aged 80 or older in good health. The CDR3 spells CAWSGWEFGGQETQYF. In DNA, the CDR3 is TGTGCCTGGAGTGGATGGGAGTTCGGGGGTCAAGAGACCCAGTACTTC.